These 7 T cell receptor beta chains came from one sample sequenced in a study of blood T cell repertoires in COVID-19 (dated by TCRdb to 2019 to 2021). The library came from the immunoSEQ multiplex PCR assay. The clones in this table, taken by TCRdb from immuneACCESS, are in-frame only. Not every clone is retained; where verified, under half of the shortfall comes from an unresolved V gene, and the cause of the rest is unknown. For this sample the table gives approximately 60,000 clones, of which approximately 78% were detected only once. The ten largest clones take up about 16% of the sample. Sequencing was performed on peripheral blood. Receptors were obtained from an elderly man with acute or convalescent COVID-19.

CDR3 in amino acids: CASSAQRQGGFQETQYF. The DNA of the CDR3 is TGTGCCAGCAGCGCCCAAAGACAGGGGGGGTTCCAAGAGACCCAGTACTTC. The chain couples TRBV9 to TRBJ2-5; 9 bases map to TRBD1. CDR1 and CDR2 from the germline V gene are SGDLS and YYNGEE. This CDR3 has 17 amino acids. Trimming removed 3 bases from V and 1 base from J; junction bases left unmatched: 10.

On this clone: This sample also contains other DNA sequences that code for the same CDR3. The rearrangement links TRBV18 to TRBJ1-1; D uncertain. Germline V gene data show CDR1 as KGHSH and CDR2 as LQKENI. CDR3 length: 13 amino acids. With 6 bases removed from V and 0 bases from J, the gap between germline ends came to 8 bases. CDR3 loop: CASSLTVNTEAFF. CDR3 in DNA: TGTGCCAGCTCCCTGACTGTGAACACTGAAGCTTTCTTT.

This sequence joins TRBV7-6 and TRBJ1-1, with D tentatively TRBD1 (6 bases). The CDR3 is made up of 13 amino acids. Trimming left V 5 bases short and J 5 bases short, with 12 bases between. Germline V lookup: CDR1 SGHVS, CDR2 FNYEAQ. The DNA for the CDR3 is TGTGCCAGCAGCCCCTCGAGGGGGACTGAAGCTTTCTTT. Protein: CASSPSRGTEAFF.

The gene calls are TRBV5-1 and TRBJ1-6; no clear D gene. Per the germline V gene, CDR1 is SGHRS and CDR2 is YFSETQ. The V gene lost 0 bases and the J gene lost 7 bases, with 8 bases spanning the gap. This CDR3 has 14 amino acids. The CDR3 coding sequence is TGCGCCAGCAGCTTGGGACACCAGAATTCACCCCTCCACTTT. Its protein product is CASSLGHQNSPLHF.

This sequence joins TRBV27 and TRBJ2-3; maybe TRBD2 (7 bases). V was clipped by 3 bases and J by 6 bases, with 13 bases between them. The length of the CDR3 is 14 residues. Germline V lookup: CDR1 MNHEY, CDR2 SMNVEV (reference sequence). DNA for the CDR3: TGTGCCAGCAGTTTGGGGGGGCCTCCCGATACGCAGTATTTT. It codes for CASSLGGPPDTQYF.

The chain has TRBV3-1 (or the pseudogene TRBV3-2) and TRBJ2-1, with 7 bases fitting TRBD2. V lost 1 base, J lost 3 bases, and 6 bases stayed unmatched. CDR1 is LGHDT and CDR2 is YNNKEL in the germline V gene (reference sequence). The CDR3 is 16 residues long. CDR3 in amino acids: CASSQVAAGSYNEQFF. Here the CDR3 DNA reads TGTGCCAGCAGCCAAGTGGCAGCGGGGAGCTACAATGAGCAGTTCTTC.

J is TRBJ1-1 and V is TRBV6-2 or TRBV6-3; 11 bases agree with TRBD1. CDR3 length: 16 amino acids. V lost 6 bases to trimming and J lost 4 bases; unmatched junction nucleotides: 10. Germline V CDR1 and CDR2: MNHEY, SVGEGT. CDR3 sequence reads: CASRYAGQGATTEAFF. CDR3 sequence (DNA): TGTGCCAGCAGATACGCAGGACAGGGGGCAACCACTGAAGCTTTCTTT.